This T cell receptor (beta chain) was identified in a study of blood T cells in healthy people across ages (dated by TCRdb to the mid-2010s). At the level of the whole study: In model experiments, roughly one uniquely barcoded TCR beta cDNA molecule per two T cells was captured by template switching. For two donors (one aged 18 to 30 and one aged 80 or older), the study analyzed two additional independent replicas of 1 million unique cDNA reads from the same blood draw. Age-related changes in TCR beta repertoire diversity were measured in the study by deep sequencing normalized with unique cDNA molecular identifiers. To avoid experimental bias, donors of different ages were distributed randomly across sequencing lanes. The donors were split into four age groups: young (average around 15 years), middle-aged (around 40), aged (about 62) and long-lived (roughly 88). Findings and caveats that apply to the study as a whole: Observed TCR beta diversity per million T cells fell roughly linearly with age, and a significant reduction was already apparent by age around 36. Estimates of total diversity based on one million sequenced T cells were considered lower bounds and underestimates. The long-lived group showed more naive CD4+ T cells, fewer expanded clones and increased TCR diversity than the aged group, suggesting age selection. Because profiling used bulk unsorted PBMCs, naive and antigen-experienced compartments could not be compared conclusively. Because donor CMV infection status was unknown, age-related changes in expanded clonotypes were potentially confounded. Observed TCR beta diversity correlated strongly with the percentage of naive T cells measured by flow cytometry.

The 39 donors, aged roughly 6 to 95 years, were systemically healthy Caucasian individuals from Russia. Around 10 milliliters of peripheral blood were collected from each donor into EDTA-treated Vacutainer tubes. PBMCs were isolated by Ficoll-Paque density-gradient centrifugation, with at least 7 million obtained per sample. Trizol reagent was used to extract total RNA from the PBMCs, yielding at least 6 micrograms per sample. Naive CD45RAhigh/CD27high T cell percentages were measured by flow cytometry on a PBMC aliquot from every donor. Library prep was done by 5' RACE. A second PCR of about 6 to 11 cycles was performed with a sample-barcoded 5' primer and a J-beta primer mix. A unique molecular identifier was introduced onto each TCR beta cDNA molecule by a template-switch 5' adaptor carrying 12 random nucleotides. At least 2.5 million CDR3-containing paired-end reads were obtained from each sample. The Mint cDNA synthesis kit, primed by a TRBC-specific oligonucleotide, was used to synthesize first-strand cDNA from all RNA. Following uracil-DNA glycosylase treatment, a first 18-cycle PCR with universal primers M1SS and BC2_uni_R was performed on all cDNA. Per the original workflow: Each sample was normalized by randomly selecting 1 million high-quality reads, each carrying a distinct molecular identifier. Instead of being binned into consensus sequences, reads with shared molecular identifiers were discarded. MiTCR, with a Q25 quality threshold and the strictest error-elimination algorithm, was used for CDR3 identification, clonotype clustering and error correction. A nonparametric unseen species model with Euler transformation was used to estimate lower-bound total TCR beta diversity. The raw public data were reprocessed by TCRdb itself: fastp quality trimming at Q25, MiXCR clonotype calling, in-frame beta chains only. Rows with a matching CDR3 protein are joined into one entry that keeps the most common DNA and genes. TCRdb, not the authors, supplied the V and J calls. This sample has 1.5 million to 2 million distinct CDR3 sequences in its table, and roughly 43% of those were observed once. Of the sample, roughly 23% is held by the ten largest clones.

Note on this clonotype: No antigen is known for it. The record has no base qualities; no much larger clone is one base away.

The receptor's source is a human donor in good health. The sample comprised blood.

Here is the DNA: TGCAGTGCTAGCCCTCTGGGAGCGGGGGATTACAATGAGCAGTTCTTC. It translates to CSASPLGAGDYNEQFF. Here the chain combines TRBV20-1 and TRBJ2-1, and 8 junction bases match TRBD2. Compared with germline, V lacks 3 bases and J lacks 4 bases; bases without a gene match: 11. The CDR3 numbers 16 residues from cysteine through phenylalanine. Of all the DNA, just the CDR3 is kept, 48 bases in frame from base 1. CDR1 and CDR2, per the germline V gene (reference sequence), are DFQATT and SNEGSKA.